The rows below give T cell receptor beta chains drawn from one sample of a study of T-cell reconstitution after alpha-beta-depleted transplantation in children. TCRdb reprocessed the PCR reads via MiXCR and lists one record per CDR3 protein. The sample gives approximately 500,000 distinct CDR3 sequences, about a quarter of which show up once; about 35% is in the top ten. Here the sequenced sample was PBMCs, taken before TCRalphabeta/CD19-depleted stem cell transplant. These TCRs come from a boy less than two years old with Wiskott-Aldrich syndrome, due to receive a stem cell transplant. Both conserved end residues are part of each CDR3. The D gene is left open where the match is weak. Not all rows give a size; the values are once, few, many and, for expanded clones, a class.

V	D	size	J	CDR3	DNA
TRBV27	TRBD1	NA	TRBJ1-2	CASSPRALQGYHGYTF	TGTGCCAGCAGTCCCCGGGCCCTACAGGGGTATCATGGCTACACCTTC
TRBV4-1	NA	NA	TRBJ1-4	CASSQATMAQNEKLFF	TGCGCCAGCAGCCAAGCGACTATGGCACAAAATGAAAAACTGTTTTTT
TRBV29-1	TRBD1	few	TRBJ1-2	CSVEIYRGSYGYTF	TGCAGCGTTGAAATCTACAGGGGTAGCTATGGCTACACCTTC
TRBV5-4	NA	NA	TRBJ1-2	CASSGTQGIYGYTF	TGTGCCAGCAGTGGGACTCAGGGGATCTATGGCTACACCTTC
TRBV20-1	NA	NA	TRBJ2-3	CSARDEGMADTQYF	TGCAGTGCTAGAGATGAGGGGATGGCAGATACGCAGTATTTT
TRBV7-3	TRBD2	NA	TRBJ2-7	CASSSPTSGVAYEQYF	TGTGCCAGCAGCTCCCCGACTAGCGGGGTAGCCTACGAGCAGTACTTC
TRBV7-2	NA	many	TRBJ1-3	CASSLFGSGNTIYF	TGTGCCAGCAGCTTATTTGGCTCTGGAAACACCATATATTTT
TRBV5-1	TRBD2	few	TRBJ2-5	CASSLGPAGGGQETQYF	TGCGCCAGCAGCTTGGGGCCAGCGGGAGGGGGACAAGAGACCCAGTACTTC
TRBV27	TRBD1	few	TRBJ2-1	CASRGQGFYNEQFF	TGTGCCAGCAGGGGACAGGGGTTCTACAATGAGCAGTTCTTC
TRBV10-3	NA	few	TRBJ2-7	CAISEGTPTYEQYF	TGTGCCATCAGTGAGGGGACGCCGACCTACGAGCAGTACTTC
TRBV10-3	NA	NA	TRBJ2-5	CAISESVTETQYF	TGTGCCATCAGTGAGTCGGTCACGGAGACCCAGTACTTC
TRBV11-2	TRBD2	NA	TRBJ2-1	CASSLVGTPGLGVYNEQFF	TGTGCCAGCAGCTTAGTAGGAACTCCGGGACTAGGAGTCTACAATGAGCAGTTCTTC
TRBV5-1	NA	few	TRBJ2-7	CASSLVPDTYEQYF	TGCGCCAGCAGCTTGGTTCCGGATACCTACGAGCAGTACTTC
TRBV7-2	TRBD2	few	TRBJ2-3	CASSSGLAGAGTQYF	TGTGCCAGCAGCTCGGGACTAGCGGGAGCCGGTACGCAGTATTTT
TRBV14	NA	few	TRBJ2-3	CASSQDAGVGPGTQYF	TGTGCCAGCAGCCAAGACGCAGGCGTAGGGCCGGGTACGCAGTATTTT
TRBV10-3	NA	few	TRBJ2-7	CAISESIGYEQYF	TGTGCCATCAGTGAGTCGATTGGCTACGAGCAGTACTTC
TRBV10-3	TRBD2	NA	TRBJ2-7	CAISEAGGEDEQYF	TGTGCCATCAGTGAGGCGGGGGGCGAGGACGAGCAGTACTTC
TRBV10-3	TRBD1	few	TRBJ2-3	CAIRDRGLSDTQYF	TGTGCCATCAGGGACAGGGGTTTGTCAGATACGCAGTATTTT
TRBV20-1	NA	NA	TRBJ2-7	CSARIDSNEQYF	TGCAGTGCCCGAATTGACTCCAACGAGCAGTACTTC
TRBV10-2	TRBD2	once	TRBJ2-7	CASSDLAGGSYEQYF	TGCGCCAGCAGTGATCTAGCGGGAGGATCCTACGAGCAGTACTTC
TRBV5-1	NA	NA	TRBJ2-6	CASSSPGANVLTF	TGCGCCAGCTCGAGTCCTGGGGCCAACGTCCTGACTTTC
TRBV5-4	TRBD1	NA	TRBJ1-3	CASTPGQGAGNTIYF	TGTGCCAGCACCCCAGGACAGGGAGCTGGAAACACCATATATTTT
TRBV7-6	TRBD2	NA	TRBJ2-7	CASSPVSGTSSEQYF	TGTGCCAGCAGCCCAGTTAGCGGGACTTCGAGTGAGCAGTACTTC
TRBV24-1	NA	NA	TRBJ2-7	CATSLYEQYF	TGTGCCACCAGCCTTTACGAGCAGTACTTC
TRBV12-3/TRBV12-4	NA	NA	TRBJ2-1	CASSLLQSYNEQFF	TGTGCCAGCAGTTTGCTCCAGTCCTACAATGAGCAGTTCTTC
TRBV10-3	NA	NA	TRBJ2-1	CAIRLGDEQFF	TGTGCCATCAGGTTGGGAGATGAGCAGTTCTTC
TRBV29-1	NA	NA	TRBJ1-1	CSVDSWIGNTEAFF	TGCAGCGTTGATTCGTGGATCGGGAACACTGAAGCTTTCTTT
TRBV5-1	NA	NA	TRBJ2-1	CASSGGRLGLYNEQFF	TGCGCCAGCAGCGGAGGGCGCCTAGGTTTATACAATGAGCAGTTCTTC
TRBV5-1	NA	few	TRBJ1-2	CASSYTQRTALNYGYTF	TGCGCCAGCAGCTACACTCAGAGGACGGCCCTTAACTATGGCTACACCTTC
TRBV6-1	NA	NA	TRBJ1-2	CASSEALHRGYGYTF	TGTGCCAGCAGTGAAGCGCTTCACCGGGGCTATGGCTACACCTTC
TRBV12-3/TRBV12-4	NA	NA	TRBJ2-1	CASSQGPHGTYNEQFF	TGTGCCAGCAGCCAGGGACCCCACGGGACTTACAATGAGCAGTTCTTC
TRBV12-3/TRBV12-4	TRBD1	few	TRBJ2-7	CASSFYLDRGHEQYF	TGTGCCAGCAGTTTTTACCTCGACAGGGGCCACGAGCAGTACTTC
TRBV5-1	NA	few	TRBJ2-7	CASSWGLADYEQYF	TGCGCCAGCAGCTGGGGTCTGGCTGACTACGAGCAGTACTTC
TRBV5-8	NA	few	TRBJ2-1	CASSVGPEIYNEQFF	TGTGCCAGCAGCGTGGGACCCGAAATCTACAATGAGCAGTTCTTC
TRBV4-1	TRBD2	many	TRBJ2-2	CASSREEEREVNTGELFF	TGCGCCAGCAGCCGCGAGGAGGAGCGGGAGGTCAACACCGGGGAGCTGTTTTTT
TRBV7-8	TRBD2	few	TRBJ2-1	CASSLVGGRAGNEQFF	TGTGCCAGCAGCTTAGTCGGCGGGAGGGCCGGGAATGAGCAGTTCTTC
TRBV3-1	NA	NA	TRBJ1-2	CASSQVRYGYTF	TGTGCCAGCAGCCAAGTGCGCTATGGCTACACCTTC
TRBV6-1	NA	few	TRBJ1-1	CASSLQENTEAFF	TGTGCCAGCAGCCTTCAGGAGAACACTGAAGCTTTCTTT
TRBV5-1	TRBD2	few	TRBJ2-3	CASSRGLAGGTPDTQYF	TGCGCCAGCAGCCGCGGACTAGCGGGAGGGACGCCAGATACGCAGTATTTT
TRBV6-6	NA	few	TRBJ2-4	CASSSSARERYF	TGTGCCAGCAGTTCCTCGGCCAGGGAAAGATACTTC
TRBV14	TRBD1	few	TRBJ2-7	CASSQVGQGSYEQYF	TGTGCCAGCAGCCAAGTAGGACAGGGCTCCTACGAGCAGTACTTC
TRBV28	TRBD1	NA	TRBJ2-3	CASSWDRVTDTQYF	TGTGCCAGCAGTTGGGACAGGGTCACAGATACGCAGTATTTT
TRBV7-2	TRBD2	NA	TRBJ2-5	CASSTGGGRGETQYF	TGTGCCAGCAGCACCGGGGGGGGTCGAGGAGAGACCCAGTACTTC
TRBV5-1	NA	NA	TRBJ1-1	CASSLGYGGSTEAFF	TGCGCCAGCAGCTTGGGGTACGGGGGAAGCACTGAAGCTTTCTTT
TRBV29-1	NA	NA	TRBJ2-7	CSVVNRESSYEQYF	TGCAGCGTTGTAAACAGGGAGAGCTCCTACGAGCAGTACTTC
TRBV5-1	NA	few	TRBJ2-3	CASSLPRAGASDTQYF	TGCGCCAGCAGCCTACCCCGGGCAGGGGCATCAGATACGCAGTATTTT
TRBV5-1	TRBD1	NA	TRBJ2-1	CASSTPGQGDNEQFF	TGCGCCAGCAGCACACCGGGACAGGGGGACAATGAGCAGTTCTTC
TRBV5-1	TRBD2	NA	TRBJ2-1	CASSFLAGGEQFF	TGCGCCAGCAGCTTTCTAGCGGGAGGTGAGCAGTTCTTC
TRBV10-3	NA	few	TRBJ2-7	CAISVGTGSYEQYF	TGTGCCATCAGTGTAGGGACTGGCTCCTACGAGCAGTACTTC
TRBV5-1	TRBD2	NA	TRBJ2-2	CASSLSLAGATGELFF	TGCGCCAGCAGCTTGTCGCTAGCGGGAGCCACCGGGGAGCTGTTTTTT
TRBV5-5	TRBD1	many	TRBJ2-3	CASSSDRGPGRDTQYF	TGTGCCAGCAGCTCGGACAGGGGGCCAGGACGGGATACGCAGTATTTT
TRBV4-1	NA	few	TRBJ2-7	CASSQGGGSSSYEQYF	TGCGCCAGCAGCCAAGGCGGCGGCAGTAGCTCCTACGAGCAGTACTTC
TRBV7-2	NA	NA	TRBJ1-1	CASSFGRVSTEAFF	TGTGCCAGCAGCTTTGGCAGGGTATCCACTGAAGCTTTCTTT
TRBV28	TRBD1	few	TRBJ1-2	CASSLLGQGEITF	TGTGCCAGCAGTTTACTCGGACAGGGGGAAATCACCTTC
TRBV20-1	TRBD1	few	TRBJ2-7	CSGRQGAEYYEQYF	TGCAGTGGTAGACAGGGGGCGGAGTACTACGAGCAGTACTTC